This T cell receptor (beta chain) was captured by sequencing in a study of blood T cell repertoires in COVID-19. At the level of the study: Acute and convalescent COVID-19 specimens originated in the United States, Italy and Spain. From T cells, B-cell-depleted T cells, or PBMCs came the material, which was cDNA or gDNA.

Germline V gene sequence: CDR1 SGHKS, CDR2 YYEKEE (reference sequence). This CDR3 region has 15 residues. Between the trimmed V and J ends, which lost 0 bases and 7 bases, there was a span of 13 bases. As handled by the study authors: Reference gene primer amplification yielded estimated nucleated cell counts. This table comes from immunoSEQ multiplex PCR, and its TCRdb copy is limited to in-frame clones, with some not included. V and J calls and clone size follow that table, whereas D and trimming were derived from the DNA. The sample has 130,000 to 150,000 clones, about nine tenths seen once. This clone appeared a single time.

Input material: peripheral blood. This clonotype was sampled from a man aged 45-65 years with active or convalescent COVID-19. The chain recombines TRBV5-5 with TRBJ1-4; unclear D gene. CDR3 sequence reads: CASSLGADSSEKLFF. The CDR3 DNA sequence: TGTGCCAGCAGCTTGGGAGCCGACTCCAGTGAAAAACTGTTTTTT.